Sequencing of this TCR beta chain was carried out in a study of blood T cell repertoires in COVID-19. Study details: In each case, the material was cDNA or gDNA derived from T cells, B-cell-depleted T cells, or PBMCs.

How the authors handled the data: Cell counts per sample came from amplifying reference gene primers. Assay: immunoSEQ multiplex PCR; the TCRdb copy retains only in-frame clones and omits some. V and J calls plus clone size are reproduced from that table; the DNA served to infer D and trimming. The data hold about 190,000 clones, with approximately 90% observed a single time. This CDR3 has 18 residues. The V gene's germline CDR1 is LNHNV and CDR2 YYDKDF (reference sequence). V was trimmed by 4 bases and J by 1 base, leaving 21 bases between them. This clonotype was sampled from a man aged 25-45 years with acute or convalescent COVID-19. Sequencing input: peripheral blood. V usage is TRBV15 and J usage is TRBJ2-3; perhaps TRBD2 as D (5 bases). The chain's CDR3 is CATSILPRQRKGTDTQYF. CDR3 nucleotide sequence: TGTGCCACCAGCATCCTTCCTCGGCAGCGGAAGGGCACAGATACGCAGTATTTT.